The entry below gives a single T cell receptor (beta chain) sequence along with its context. In germline, CDR1 is SGHTA, CDR2 FQGNSA. With V trimmed by 5 bases and J by 0 bases, 6 bases remained unmatched. This CDR3 is 15 amino acids long. The sample is drawn from a study of blood T cell repertoires in COVID-19. Within 2 weeks of study entry, exposed participants had contacted a PCR-confirmed or clinician-diagnosed COVID-19 case. The protocol was immunoSEQ multiplex PCR, while the TCRdb copy is restricted to in-frame clones and leaves out a portion. This table has under 150,000 clones, 65% to 85% appearing once.

The chain couples TRBV7-2 to TRBJ2-7; TRBD2 agrees at 8 bases. This TCR came from a woman between 50 and 59 years old who had been exposed to COVID-19. Specimen: PBMCs or T cells enriched from blood (not recorded which). CDR3 sequence: CASSTSRGGSYEQYF. The CDR3, as DNA: TGTGCCAGCAGCACTTCCCGGGGGGGCTCCTACGAGCAGTACTTC.